The 28 T cell receptor beta chains below come from one sample, sequenced in a study of T cells in narcolepsy. Produced via immunoSEQ multiplex PCR; TCRdb's table is partial and in-frame only. This repertoire shows some 30,000 clones, over 75% found once; its top ten account for about 0.88%. Material for sequencing was memory (CD45RA-) CD4+ T cells from blood. These receptors were obtained from a human donor in good health.

This chain links TRBV20-1 with TRBJ2-3; no reliable D call. This CDR3 is built from 11 residues. V was trimmed by 3 bases and J by 5 bases, leaving 6 bases between them. Germline CDR1 reads DFQATT; CDR2 reads SNEGSKA (reference sequence). The CDR3 loop is CSARTGDTQYF. The CDR3 coding sequence is TGCAGTGCTAGGACGGGAGATACGCAGTATTTT.

This clone was found once. V gene TRBV7-2 combines with J gene TRBJ1-2, with 10 nucleotides matching TRBD1. From germline, CDR1 is SGHTA and CDR2 FQGNSA. V lost 3 bases to trimming and J lost 7 bases; unmatched junction nucleotides: 5. The CDR3 is 14 residues long. Here the CDR3 reads CASSFDRGRGGYTF. The CDR3 DNA reads TGTGCCAGCAGCTTTGACAGGGGGCGCGGTGGCTACACCTTC.

V gene TRBV6-5 combines with J gene TRBJ2-2; no clear D gene. The germline CDR1 and CDR2 sequences are MNHEY and SVGAGI. This CDR3 has 16 residues. Trimming stripped 0 bases from V and 1 base from J, with 9 bases between. CDR3 loop: CASSYSSLLNTGELFF. CDR3 sequence (DNA): TGTGCCAGCAGTTACTCCAGCCTGTTGAACACCGGGGAGCTGTTTTTT.

This clone is a singleton in its sample. The chain joins TRBV7-9 to TRBJ2-3; D is unclear. The germline V gene encodes CDR1 SEHNR and CDR2 FQNEAQ (reference sequence). CDR3 length: 12 residues. Trimming cost V 5 bases and J 4 bases, with 7 bases left between them. The DNA of the CDR3 is TGTGCCAGCAGCCCCCCTCCAGATACGCAGTATTTT. The encoded protein is CASSPPPDTQYF.

Only a few counts were recorded for this clone. CDR3: CASSPGLAGETQYF. For the CDR3, the DNA is TGTGCCAGTAGCCCCGGACTAGCGGGGGAGACCCAGTACTTC. The chain joins TRBV19 to TRBJ2-5; 12 bases line up with TRBD2. J lost 5 bases, V lost 6 bases, and 4 bases had no gene match. CDR1 is LNHDA, CDR2 SQIVND, per germline (reference sequence). The CDR3 contains 14 residues.

V is TRBV28 and J is TRBJ1-2; a weak D match, TRBD1 (5 bases). Trimming removed 4 bases at V and 3 bases at J, with 12 bases between. This CDR3 comprises 14 residues. CDR1 is MDHEN, CDR2 SYDVKM, per germline. CDR3 region: CASSSIDSYYGYTF. DNA of the CDR3: TGTGCCAGCAGTTCCATCGACAGCTACTATGGCTACACCTTC.

CDR3 DNA: TGTGCCTGGAGTGGGGGACAGGGTAGAGAAAAACTGTTTTTT. This translates into CAWSGGQGREKLFF. J is TRBJ1-4 and V is TRBV30; 9 nucleotides agree with TRBD1. Trimming removed 1 base from V and 8 bases from J; junction bases left unmatched: 5. This CDR3 comprises 14 residues. CDR1 is GTSNPN and CDR2 is SVGIG in the germline V gene (reference sequence).

The V call is TRBV9, the J call TRBJ1-1, with D tentatively TRBD1 (6 bases). Germline loops: CDR1 SGDLS, CDR2 YYNGEE. Trimming removed 6 bases at V and 6 bases at J, with 21 bases between. This CDR3 is 15 amino acids long. This CDR3 reads CASTPGQGRVAEAFF. The DNA for the CDR3 is TGTGCCAGCACCCCGGGCCAGGGGCGCGTCGCTGAAGCTTTCTTT.

The chain joins TRBV5-4 to TRBJ2-7; TRBD1 matches at 9 bases. Trimming cost V 4 bases and J 6 bases; bases outside gene matches: 8. Germline values: CDR1 SGHNT, CDR2 YYREEE (reference sequence). The CDR3 totals 14 residues. CDR3 DNA: TGTGCCAGCAGCCCAAGGGACAGGGTTGCCGAGCAGTACTTC. This gives the protein CASSPRDRVAEQYF.

The chain uses TRBV7-3 and TRBJ2-2; the D gene could be TRBD1 or TRBD2 (5 bases each). CDR1 is SGHTA and CDR2 is FQGTGA in the germline V gene. Trimming shortened V by 1 base and J by 3 bases, and 12 bases separated the two germline ends. This CDR3 contains 16 residues. DNA for the CDR3: TGTGCCAGCAGCTTAAGGGGACCGCCCCACACCGGGGAGCTGTTTTTT. Translation: CASSLRGPPHTGELFF.

This sequence joins TRBV2 and TRBJ2-5, with D unresolved. V dropped 4 bases and J dropped 4 bases, with 10 bases sitting between them. The germline gives CDR1 SNHLY, CDR2 FYNNEI. The CDR3 loop spans 13 amino acids. The CDR3 loop reads CASSGLEGETQYF. For the CDR3, the DNA is TGTGCCAGCAGTGGGCTAGAAGGAGAGACCCAGTACTTC.

The V and J genes are TRBV29-1 and TRBJ1-1, with 9 bases lining up with TRBD1. The V gene's germline CDR1 is SQVTM and CDR2 ANQGSEA. The CDR3 is 13 amino acids. J was trimmed by 0 bases and V by 4 bases; bases with no gene match: 0. As DNA, the CDR3 is TGCAGCGTTGGACAGGGGGTGAACACTGAAGCTTTCTTT. This sequence encodes CSVGQGVNTEAFF.

This clone is a singleton in its sample. V usage is TRBV9 and J usage is TRBJ2-1; D could derive from TRBD1 or TRBD2 (6 bases each). The CDR3 contains 15 residues. V was trimmed by 3 bases and J by 3 bases, leaving 13 bases between them. Germline V gene lookup returns CDR1 SGDLS and CDR2 YYNGEE. The CDR3 region is CASSERGDNYNEQFF. The CDR3 DNA sequence: TGTGCCAGCAGCGAGAGGGGGGACAACTACAATGAGCAGTTCTTC.

The chain uses TRBV5-6 and TRBJ1-2, with D tentatively TRBD1 (6 bases). V gave up 0 bases and J gave up 8 bases, with 11 bases separating them. The CDR3 runs 13 residues. Per germline, CDR1 SGHDT and CDR2 YYEEEE. The CDR3 DNA reads TGTGCCAGCAGCTTGGCAGGGGCAGGAGGCTACACCTTC. Amino acid sequence: CASSLAGAGGYTF.

The chain recombines TRBV30 with TRBJ1-2; 9 nucleotides align to TRBD1. J lost 8 bases, V lost 0 bases, and 7 bases had no gene match. This CDR3 region has 14 residues. Germline loops: CDR1 GTSNPN, CDR2 SVGIG (reference sequence). CDR3 nucleotides: TGTGCCTGGAGTGTCCTACAGGGGGCTGGAGGCTACACCTTC. Amino acid sequence: CAWSVLQGAGGYTF.

The chain employs TRBV7-2 and TRBJ1-3; D ambiguous. With 0 bases removed from V and 3 bases from J, the gap between germline ends came to 9 bases. The CDR3 has 15 amino acids. Germline V lookup: CDR1 SGHTA, CDR2 FQGNSA. In nucleotides, the CDR3 is TGTGCCAGCAGCTTAGCCCCTGGCGGTGGAAACACCATATATTTT. It codes for CASSLAPGGGNTIYF. Full variable domain (remainder filled in from reference TRBV7-2 and TRBJ1-3): GAGVSQSPSNKVTEKGKDVELRCDPISGHTALYWYRQSLGQGLEFLIYFQGNSAPDKSGLPSDRFSAERTGGSVSTLTIQRTQQEDSAVYLCASSLAPGGGNTIYFGEGSWLTVV.

This sequence joins TRBV2 and TRBJ2-6; TRBD1 aligns across 8 bases. The V gene's germline CDR1 is SNHLY and CDR2 FYNNEI. The CDR3 is 17 amino acids. With 6 bases clipped from V and 0 bases from J, the junction kept 7 bases outside the gene matches. The CDR3 region has the DNA TGTGCCAGCAGACCCGACAGGGGCTCCTCTGGGGCCAACGTCCTGACTTTC. Protein: CASRPDRGSSGANVLTF.

The chain links TRBV7-2 to TRBJ2-7; D possibly uses TRBD1 or TRBD2 (5 bases each). This CDR3 is built from 17 residues. V lost 2 bases and J lost 0, with 17 bases in between. CDR1 is SGHTA and CDR2 is FQGNSA in the germline V gene. The CDR3 is CASSLSLRGQRSYEQYF. In DNA, the CDR3 is TGTGCCAGCAGCTTATCTCTGAGGGGTCAGCGCTCCTACGAGCAGTACTTC. Full variable domain (remainder filled in from reference TRBV7-2 and TRBJ2-7): GAGVSQSPSNKVTEKGKDVELRCDPISGHTALYWYRQSLGQGLEFLIYFQGNSAPDKSGLPSDRFSAERTGGSVSTLTIQRTQQEDSAVYLCASSLSLRGQRSYEQYFGPGTRLTVT.

The gene calls are TRBV9 and TRBJ2-5; D might be TRBD1 (7 bases). With 0 bases removed from V and 2 bases from J, the gap between germline ends came to 14 bases. Germline assignment: CDR1 SGDLS and CDR2 YYNGEE. The CDR3 contains 16 residues. The CDR3 spells CASSVDAGQLQETQYF. The CDR3 DNA reads as TGTGCCAGCAGCGTAGACGCGGGACAGCTTCAAGAGACCCAGTACTTC.

V usage is TRBV9 and J usage is TRBJ2-3, with 13 bases that match TRBD2. Looked up from germline, CDR1 is SGDLS and CDR2 is YYNGEE. This CDR3 is 16 amino acids long. Trimming removed 4 bases from V and 5 bases from J; junction bases left unmatched: 7. The CDR3 region has the DNA TGTGCCAGCAGCCTACGGACTAGCGGGAGTGGAGATACGCAGTATTTT. Translated: CASSLRTSGSGDTQYF.

The rearrangement uses TRBV11-3 and TRBJ2-3; D is undetermined. This CDR3 has 13 amino acids. Trimming left V 2 bases short and J 0 bases short, with 3 bases between. Per germline, CDR1 SGHNT and CDR2 YENEEA. The CDR3 DNA is TGTGCCAGCAGCTTAAAGAGCACAGATACGCAGTATTTT. Its translation is CASSLKSTDTQYF. The full variable domain, in which reference TRBV11-3 and TRBJ2-3 provide the parts outside the CDR3, is EAGVVQSPRYKIIEKKQPVAFWCNPISGHNTLYWYLQNLGQGPELLIRYENEEAVDDSQLPKDRFSAERLKGVDSTLKIQPAELGDSAVYLCASSLKSTDTQYFGPGTRLTVL.

This rearrangement joins TRBV28 to TRBJ2-4; D is possibly TRBD2 (6 bases). This CDR3 is built from 14 residues. The V end lost 3 bases, the J end lost 6 bases, and 12 bases lay between the germline ends. Germline loops: CDR1 MDHEN, CDR2 SYDVKM. As DNA, the CDR3 is TGTGCCAGCAGTTTCTGGAGGGCCGGAAACATTCAGTACTTC. It yields the protein CASSFWRAGNIQYF.

The chain links TRBV28 to TRBJ2-1; possible D gene TRBD2, 6 bases. Germline V gene data show CDR1 as MDHEN and CDR2 as SYDVKM. CDR3 length: 16 residues. V lost 6 bases to trimming and J lost 2 bases, with 17 bases between them. The CDR3 region is CASSMTMAGTYNEQFF. The CDR3 bases are TGTGCCAGCAGCATGACCATGGCGGGAACCTACAATGAGCAGTTCTTC.

This sequence joins TRBV19 and TRBJ1-5, with a weak D call TRBD1 (5 bases). Per the germline V gene, CDR1 is LNHDA and CDR2 is SQIVND (reference sequence). The CDR3 contains 16 residues. Deletions cut 4 bases from V and 4 bases from J, with 17 bases between. The CDR3 protein is CASSKKQVSLNQPQHF. CDR3 sequence (DNA): TGTGCCAGTAGTAAGAAACAGGTCTCCCTGAATCAGCCCCAGCATTTT.

V gene TRBV7-9 combines with J gene TRBJ2-5; no reliable D call. Looked up from germline, CDR1 is SEHNR and CDR2 is FQNEAQ (reference sequence). This CDR3 has 12 amino acids. Trimming cost V 6 bases and J 5 bases, with 10 bases left between them. The CDR3 DNA reads TGTGCCAGCAGTCCTCTTGGGGAGACCCAGTACTTC. Amino acids: CASSPLGETQYF. The full variable domain, its missing parts supplied by reference TRBV7-9 and TRBJ2-5, is DTGVSQNPRHKITKRGQNVTFRCDPISEHNRLYWYRQTLGQGPEFLTYFQNEAQLEKSRLLSDRFSAERPKGSFSTLEIQRTEQGDSAMYLCASSPLGETQYFGPGTRLLVL.

The rearrangement uses TRBV19 and TRBJ1-5, with D possibly TRBD1 on 6 matching bases. The CDR3 sequence is 15 residues long. Germline-derived CDR1 and CDR2 are LNHDA and SQIVND (reference sequence). Trimming cost V 4 bases and J 3 bases, with 13 bases left between them. The CDR3 here is CASSRTDKPNQPQHF. In DNA form, the CDR3 reads TGTGCCAGTAGTAGGACAGATAAACCCAATCAGCCCCAGCATTTT.

V gene TRBV27 combines with J gene TRBJ2-7; D is possibly TRBD2 (6 bases). Trimming removed 5 bases from V and 3 bases from J, with 14 bases in between. CDR1 and CDR2 (germline): MNHEY, SMNVEV (reference sequence). CDR3 size: 14 residues. CDR3 region: CASSRHGTYYEQYF. CDR3 in DNA: TGTGCCAGCAGTAGACACGGGACTTACTACGAGCAGTACTTC.

This sequence joins TRBV30 and TRBJ2-2, with D unclear. The CDR3 has 16 residues. Germline V gene data show CDR1 as GTSNPN and CDR2 as SVGIG (reference sequence). Trimming removed 0 bases from V and 0 bases from J, with 11 bases in between. Here the CDR3 DNA reads TGTGCCTGGAGTGTACTAAGTGGGACGAACACCGGGGAGCTGTTTTTT. This codes for CAWSVLSGTNTGELFF. The variable domain in full, completed from reference TRBV30 and TRBJ2-2, reads SQTIHQWPATLVQPVGSPLSLECTVEGTSNPNLYWYRQAAGRGLQLLFYSVGIGQISSEVPQNLSASRPQDRQFILSSKKLLLSDSGFYLCAWSVLSGTNTGELFFGEGSRLTVL.